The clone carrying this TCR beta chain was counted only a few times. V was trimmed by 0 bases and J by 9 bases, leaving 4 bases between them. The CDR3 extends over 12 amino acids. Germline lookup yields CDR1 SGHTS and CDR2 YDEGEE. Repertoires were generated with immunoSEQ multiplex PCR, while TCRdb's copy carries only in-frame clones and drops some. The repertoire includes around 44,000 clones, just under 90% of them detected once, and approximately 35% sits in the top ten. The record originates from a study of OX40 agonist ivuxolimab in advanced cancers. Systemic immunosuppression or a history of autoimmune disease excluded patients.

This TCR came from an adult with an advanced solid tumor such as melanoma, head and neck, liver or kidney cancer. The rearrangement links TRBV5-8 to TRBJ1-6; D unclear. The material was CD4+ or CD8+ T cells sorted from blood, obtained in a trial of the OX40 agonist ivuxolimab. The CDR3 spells CASSLVGSPLHF. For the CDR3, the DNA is TGTGCCAGCAGCTTGGTCGGTTCACCCCTCCACTTT. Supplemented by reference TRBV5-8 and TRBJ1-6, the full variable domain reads EAGVTQSPTHLIKTRGQQATLRCSPISGHTSVYWYQQALGLGLQFLLWYDEGEERNRGNFPPRFSGRQFPNYSSELNVNALELEDSALYLCASSLVGSPLHFGNGTRLTVT.